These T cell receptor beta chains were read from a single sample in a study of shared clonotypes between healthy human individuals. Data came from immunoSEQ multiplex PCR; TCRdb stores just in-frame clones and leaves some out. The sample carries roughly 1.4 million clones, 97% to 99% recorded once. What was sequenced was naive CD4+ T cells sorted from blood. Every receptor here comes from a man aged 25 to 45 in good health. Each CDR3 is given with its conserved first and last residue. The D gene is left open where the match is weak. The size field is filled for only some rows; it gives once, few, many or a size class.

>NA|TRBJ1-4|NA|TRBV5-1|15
TGCGCCAGCAGCTTGGAACCTATTCAGTTTGAAAAACTGTTTTTT
CASSLEPIQFEKLFF
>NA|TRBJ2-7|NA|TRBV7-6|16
TGTGCCAGCAGCTTAGCGTTGGGGTACTCCACCTACGAGCAGTACTTC
CASSLALGYSTYEQYF
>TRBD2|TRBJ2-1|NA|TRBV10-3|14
TGTGCCATCAGTGCGGGAGGGACCTACAATGAGCAGTTCTTC
CAISAGGTYNEQFF
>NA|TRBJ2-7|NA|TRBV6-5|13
TGTGCCAGCAGTAGGACTCGCCGCTACGAGCAGTACTTC
CASSRTRRYEQYF
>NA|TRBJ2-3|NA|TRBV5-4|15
TGTGCCAGCAGCTTAGGCGGGGTTGGCGCAGATACGCAGTATTTT
CASSLGGVGADTQYF
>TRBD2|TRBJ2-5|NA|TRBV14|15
TGTGCCAGCAGCCCTAGCGGGAGGGCCTACGAGACCCAGTACTTC
CASSPSGRAYETQYF
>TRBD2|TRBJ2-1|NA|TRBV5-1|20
TGCGCCAGCAGCTTGGCTGGACTAGCGGGGGCGTCCTTAACCTACAATGAGCAGTTCTTC
CASSLAGLAGASLTYNEQFF
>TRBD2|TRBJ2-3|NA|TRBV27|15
TGTGCCAGCTTGGCCAGACTAGCGGGCACAGATACGCAGTATTTT
CASLARLAGTDTQYF
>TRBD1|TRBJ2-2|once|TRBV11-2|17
TGTGCCAGCAGCTTAGCCCGACAGGGGACAAGGACCGGGGAGCTGTTTTTT
CASSLARQGTRTGELFF
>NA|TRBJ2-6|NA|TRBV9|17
TGTGCCAGCAGCCCGCAGACAGGAATGTTTGGGGCCAACGTCCTGACTTTC
CASSPQTGMFGANVLTF
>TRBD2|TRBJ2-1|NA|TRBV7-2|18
TGTGCCAGTCAAGCATCACTAGGTCCTAGCGGGAGGGTAGGTGAGCAGTTCTTC
CASQASLGPSGRVGEQFF
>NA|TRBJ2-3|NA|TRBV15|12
TGTGCCACCAGCAGGCTGACGGAGCCGCAGTATTTT
CATSRLTEPQYF
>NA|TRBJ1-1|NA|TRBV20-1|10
TGCAGTGCGCGGAGCACTGAAGCTTTCTTT
CSARSTEAFF
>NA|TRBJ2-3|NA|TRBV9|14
TGTGCCAGCAGCGTAGCGTTTCCCCCGGATACGCAGTATTTT
CASSVAFPPDTQYF
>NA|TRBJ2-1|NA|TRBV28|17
TGTGCCAGCAGACCCTCCGGGGGTAGCGGAGCTTACAATGAGCAGTTCTTC
CASRPSGGSGAYNEQFF
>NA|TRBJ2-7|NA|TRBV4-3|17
TGCGCCAGCAGCCAAGAGGTAACGGTGGCGGAGGGCTACGAGCAGTACTTC
CASSQEVTVAEGYEQYF
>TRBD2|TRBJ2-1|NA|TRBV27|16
TGTGCCAGCAGTCCGACCTTAGCGGGCGGGGGAAATGAGCAGTTCTTC
CASSPTLAGGGNEQFF
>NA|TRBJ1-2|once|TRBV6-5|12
TGTGCCAGCAGTTACAACGCACGGGGCTACACCTTC
CASSYNARGYTF
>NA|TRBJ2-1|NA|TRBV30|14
TGTGCCGGAGGGCCTGAGAGCTCCTACAATGAGCAGTTCTTC
CAGGPESSYNEQFF
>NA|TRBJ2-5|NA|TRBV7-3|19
TGTGCCAGCAGTTTTTTAGCGGTTCCTCCCCGACCGACGGGAGAGACCCAGTACTTC
CASSFLAVPPRPTGETQYF
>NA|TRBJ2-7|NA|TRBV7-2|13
TGTGCCAGCGACTATCTAGGGAGCTACGAGCAGTACTTC
CASDYLGSYEQYF
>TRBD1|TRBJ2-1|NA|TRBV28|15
TGTGCCAGCAGGCAAGGGACAGGGGGCTTCTATGAGCAGTTCTTC
CASRQGTGGFYEQFF
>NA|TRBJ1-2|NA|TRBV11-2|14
TGTGCCAGCAGCTTAGGGGCAGCTAACTATGGCTACACCTTC
CASSLGAANYGYTF
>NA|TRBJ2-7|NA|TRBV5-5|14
TGTGCCAGCAGCACACAGGGAAATTGGTACGAGCAGTACTTC
CASSTQGNWYEQYF
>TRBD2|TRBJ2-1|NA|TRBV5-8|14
TGTGCCAGCAGCTTGGGGCTAGCGGGAGGAGAGCAGTTCTTC
CASSLGLAGGEQFF
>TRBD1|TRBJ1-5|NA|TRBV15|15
TGTGCCACCAGCAGAGGACAGGGAGGGCAAGAGCCCCAGCATTTT
CATSRGQGGQEPQHF
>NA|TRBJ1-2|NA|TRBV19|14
TGTGCCAGTAGTATGCTAACTACTAACTATGGCTACACCTTC
CASSMLTTNYGYTF
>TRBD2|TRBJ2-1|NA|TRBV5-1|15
TGCGCCAGCAGCACGGGACTAGCGGGAATCGATGAGCAGTTCTTC
CASSTGLAGIDEQFF
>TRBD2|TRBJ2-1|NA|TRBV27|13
TGTGCCAGCAGCTCCTCTAGGCTAGCGGAACAGTTCTTC
CASSSSRLAEQFF
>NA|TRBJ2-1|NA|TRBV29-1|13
TGCAGCGAACAAGGGAGCTCCTACAATGAGCAGTTCTTC
CSEQGSSYNEQFF
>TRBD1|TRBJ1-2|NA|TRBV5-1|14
TGCGCCAGCAGCTCTACAGGGGGCCCTGCCAAGGACACCTTC
CASSSTGGPAKDTF
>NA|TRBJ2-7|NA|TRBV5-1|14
TGCGCCAGCAGCGAGGGGGGCGCATCCTACGAGCAGTACTTC
CASSEGGASYEQYF
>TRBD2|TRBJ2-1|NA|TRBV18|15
TGTGCCAGCTCACCTCTCTTCCGCCCCGGGGGGGAGCAGTTCTTC
CASSPLFRPGGEQFF
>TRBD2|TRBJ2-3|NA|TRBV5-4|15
TGTGCCAGCAGCTTGGGGCTAGCGGTCACAGATACGCAGTATTTT
CASSLGLAVTDTQYF
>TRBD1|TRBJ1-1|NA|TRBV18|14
TGTGCCAGCTCATCCCCGGACAGGGGACGGCAAGCTTTCTTT
CASSSPDRGRQAFF
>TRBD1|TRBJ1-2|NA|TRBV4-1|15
TGCGCCAGCAGGGATACCGGGACAGGGGACTATGGCTACACCTTC
CASRDTGTGDYGYTF
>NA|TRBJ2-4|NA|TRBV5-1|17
TGCGCCAGCAGCCTCCGATCCTTGTCGGAATACAAAAACATTCAGTACTTC
CASSLRSLSEYKNIQYF
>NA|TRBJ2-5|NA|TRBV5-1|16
TGCGCCAGCAGCTTGATGCGGGGAGGTCACCAAGAGACCCAGTACTTC
CASSLMRGGHQETQYF
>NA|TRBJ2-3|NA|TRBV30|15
TGTGCCTGGAACCCAACGGGTTTCCCGACAGATACGCAGTATTTT
CAWNPTGFPTDTQYF
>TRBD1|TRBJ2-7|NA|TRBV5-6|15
TGTGCCAGCAGCTTGACACTGGACAGGCCCTACGAGCAGTACTTC
CASSLTLDRPYEQYF
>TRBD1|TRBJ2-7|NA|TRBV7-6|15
TGTGCCAGCAGCTTAGGTCCCGGACAGGGCTACGAGCAGTACTTC
CASSLGPGQGYEQYF
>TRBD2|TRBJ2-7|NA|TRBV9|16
TGTGCCAGCAGCGTAGAAGGTGGGAGGGCCTCCTACGAGCAGTACTTC
CASSVEGGRASYEQYF
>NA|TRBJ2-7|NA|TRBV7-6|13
TGTGCCAGCAGCTTGGTCCGTACCTACGAGCAGTACTTC
CASSLVRTYEQYF
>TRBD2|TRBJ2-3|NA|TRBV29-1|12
TGCAGCGTTGTATTAGCGGGAGATACGCAGTATTTT
CSVVLAGDTQYF
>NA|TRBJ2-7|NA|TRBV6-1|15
TGTGCCAGCAGTGAAGTTACAGGAAACTCCTACGAGCAGTACTTC
CASSEVTGNSYEQYF
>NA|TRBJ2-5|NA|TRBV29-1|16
TGCAGCGTTGAGTCCCCTGAGAGGGAGTACCAAGAGACCCAGTACTTC
CSVESPEREYQETQYF
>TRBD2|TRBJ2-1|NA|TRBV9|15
TGTGCCAGCAGCGTAGCGGGAGGGCCCAGCAATGAGCAGTTCTTC
CASSVAGGPSNEQFF
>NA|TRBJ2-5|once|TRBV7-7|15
TGTGCTAGCAGCTATACCGGGACACCTCAGGAGACCCAGTACTTC
CASSYTGTPQETQYF
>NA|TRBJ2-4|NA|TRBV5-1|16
TGCGCCAGCAGCTTGGGCCAGGGGACTGCCAAAAACATTCAGTACTTC
CASSLGQGTAKNIQYF
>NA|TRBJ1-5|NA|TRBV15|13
TGTGCCACCAGTATCGGGCAGGGGCAGCCCCAGCATTTT
CATSIGQGQPQHF
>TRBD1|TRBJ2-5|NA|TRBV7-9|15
TGTGCCAGCAGCTTCGGACAGGGACTTGGGGAGACCCAGTACTTC
CASSFGQGLGETQYF
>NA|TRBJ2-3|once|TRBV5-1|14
TGCGCCAGCAGCTTACTACAGGGAACAGATACGCAGTATTTT
CASSLLQGTDTQYF
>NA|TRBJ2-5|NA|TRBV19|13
TGTGCCAGTAGTATCAACAGCCAAGAGACCCAGTACTTC
CASSINSQETQYF
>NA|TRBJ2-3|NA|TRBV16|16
TGTGCCAGCAGCCAAGGGGGTGAGAGGAGCACAGATACGCAGTATTTT
CASSQGGERSTDTQYF